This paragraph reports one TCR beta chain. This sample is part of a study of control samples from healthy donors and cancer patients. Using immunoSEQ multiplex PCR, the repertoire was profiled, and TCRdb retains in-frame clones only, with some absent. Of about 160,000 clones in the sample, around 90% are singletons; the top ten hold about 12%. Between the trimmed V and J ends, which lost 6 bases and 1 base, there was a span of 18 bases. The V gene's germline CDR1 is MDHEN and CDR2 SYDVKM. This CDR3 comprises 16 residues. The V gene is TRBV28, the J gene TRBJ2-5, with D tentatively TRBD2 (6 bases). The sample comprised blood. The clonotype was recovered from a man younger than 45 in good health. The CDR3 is CASRDKVAGRQETQYF. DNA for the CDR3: TGTGCCAGCAGGGACAAAGTTGCGGGGCGCCAAGAGACCCAGTACTTC.